This is a list of T cell receptor beta chains from one sample in a study of identifying expanded T cells in peripheral blood. Using immunoSEQ multiplex PCR, the repertoire was profiled, and TCRdb retains in-frame clones only, with some absent. The sample records around 120,000 clones, 75% to 90% being singletons. The sample was blood. The source is a person aged 18-69 years in good health. Each CDR3 is given with its conserved first and last residue. D genes are given only for firm matches. Clone size, where shown, is once, few, many, or a class for clones that have expanded.

j_call clone_size d_call v_call cdr3_nt cdr3_aa
TRBJ1-5 - - TRBV4-3 TGCGCCAGCAGCCAAGAGGTTCACAGGGTGGATCAGCCCCAGCATTTT CASSQEVHRVDQPQHF
TRBJ1-4 - TRBD1 TRBV19 TGTGCCAGTAGTGTACAGGGGGCGCTTGAAAAACTGTTTTTT CASSVQGALEKLFF
TRBJ1-1 - - TRBV7-9 TGTGCCAGCAGAAGGGGTGGGGACACTGAAGCTTTCTTT CASRRGGDTEAFF
TRBJ1-6 - - TRBV5-6 TGTGCCAGCAGCTCCGGGACCCACAATAATTCACCCCTCCACTTT CASSSGTHNNSPLHF
TRBJ2-7 once TRBD1 TRBV30 TGTGCCTGGAGCCCGGGACAGGGGGATCTCGAGCAGTACTTC CAWSPGQGDLEQYF
TRBJ1-5 - TRBD1 TRBV11-3 TGTGCCACGGGGACAGGACCAGGGCAGCCCCAGCATTTT CATGTGPGQPQHF
TRBJ1-2 - - TRBV4-3 TGCGCCAGCAGCCAGGGAAGGGGCTATGGCTACACCTTC CASSQGRGYGYTF
TRBJ2-1 - - TRBV5-6 TGTGCCAGCAGCTTGTCTGGGGTCCCCTACAATGAGCAGTTCTTC CASSLSGVPYNEQFF
TRBJ1-2 - - TRBV2 TGTGCCAGCAGTGATATGGGGGCCGGCGGAGATGGCTACACCTTC CASSDMGAGGDGYTF
TRBJ1-1 - TRBD1 TRBV10-3 TGTGCCATCAGTGGTAGGACAGGGGGCTTGGCTTTCTTT CAISGRTGGLAFF
TRBJ2-5 - - TRBV29-1 TGCAGCGTTGACCGGTCAGAGACCCAGTACTTC CSVDRSETQYF
TRBJ1-2 - - TRBV7-2 TGTGCCAGCAGCCCCCAGGACGCAACCCGAAACTATGGCTACACCTTC CASSPQDATRNYGYTF
TRBJ2-5 - - TRBV9 TGTGCCAGCAGCCCCACAGCGCTGCAAGAGACCCAGTACTTC CASSPTALQETQYF
TRBJ2-2 few - TRBV7-2 TGTGCCAGCAGCTTTGTGGGGAACACCGGGGAGCTGTTTTTT CASSFVGNTGELFF
TRBJ1-2 - - TRBV6-1 TGTGCCGGACGAGTAATTGGGGGCTATGGCTACACCTTC CAGRVIGGYGYTF
TRBJ2-7 - TRBD1 TRBV4-2 TGTGCCAGCAGCCAGGACTCAAGCAGGGGGCGGGAGCAGTACTTC CASSQDSSRGREQYF